Listed below are T cell receptor beta chains from one sample, sequenced in a study of identifying expanded T cells in peripheral blood. TCRdb keeps only in-frame clones here, not all; method: immunoSEQ multiplex PCR. The data hold about 52,000 clones, with approximately 86% observed a single time. The sequencing sample was made of blood. Receptor source: a person aged 18 to 75 in good health. Both conserved end residues are part of each CDR3. Fields, in order: D gene, J gene, clone size, V gene, CDR3 protein, CDR3 DNA. D genes are given only for firm matches. The size of a clone is reported for some rows only, either as once, few or many, or as a class for expanded clones.

d_gene: NA; j_gene: TRBJ1-1; abundance: NA; v_gene: TRBV10-3; CDR3aa: CAISVQGTEAFF; CDR3nt: TGTGCCATCAGTGTCCAGGGAACAGAAGCTTTCTTT
d_gene: NA; j_gene: TRBJ2-1; abundance: NA; v_gene: TRBV11-3; CDR3aa: CASSVLGREQFF; CDR3nt: TGTGCCAGCAGCGTCCTTGGGCGAGAGCAGTTCTTC
d_gene: NA; j_gene: TRBJ2-7; abundance: NA; v_gene: TRBV25-1; CDR3aa: CASSESTGEQYF; CDR3nt: TGTGCCAGCAGTGAATCGACGGGCGAGCAGTACTTC
d_gene: TRBD1; j_gene: TRBJ2-5; abundance: NA; v_gene: TRBV6-5; CDR3aa: CASRQGQWLPETQYF; CDR3nt: TGTGCCAGCCGACAGGGACAGTGGCTTCCAGAGACCCAGTACTTC
d_gene: TRBD2; j_gene: TRBJ2-2; abundance: NA; v_gene: TRBV18; CDR3aa: CASSLGLVSGELFF; CDR3nt: TGTGCCAGCTCACTCGGACTAGTTTCCGGGGAGCTGTTTTTT
d_gene: NA; j_gene: TRBJ1-5; abundance: few; v_gene: TRBV30; CDR3aa: CAWSTGTNNQPQHF; CDR3nt: TGTGCCTGGAGTACGGGGACAAACAATCAGCCCCAGCATTTT
d_gene: NA; j_gene: TRBJ1-4; abundance: once; v_gene: TRBV19; CDR3aa: CASQGYEKLFF; CDR3nt: TGTGCCAGTCAGGGATATGAAAAACTGTTTTTT
d_gene: TRBD1; j_gene: TRBJ1-1; abundance: NA; v_gene: TRBV19; CDR3aa: CASRQGALNTEAFF; CDR3nt: TGTGCCAGTAGACAGGGGGCGTTGAACACTGAAGCTTTCTTT
d_gene: TRBD1; j_gene: TRBJ2-5; abundance: NA; v_gene: TRBV29-1; CDR3aa: CSVEEGQGVVGETQYF; CDR3nt: TGCAGCGTTGAAGAAGGACAGGGGGTCGTGGGAGAGACCCAGTACTTC
d_gene: TRBD1; j_gene: TRBJ2-7; abundance: NA; v_gene: TRBV28; CDR3aa: CASSLTGTAYEQYF; CDR3nt: TGTGCCAGCAGCCTCACCGGGACAGCCTACGAGCAGTACTTC